These 32 T cell receptor beta chains came from one sample sequenced in a study of T cells in Graves' hyperthyroidism and ophthalmopathy. RNA transcripts provided the source from which TCR beta CDR3 regions were amplified. TCR CDR3 underwent first-round RT-PCR with the HTBI primer set. TCRdb re-derived calls from the multiplex PCR reads in MiXCR, one entry per CDR3 protein. The table has about 370,000 distinct CDR3 sequences, 12% to 15% seen once. The material sequenced was blood. These receptors all stem from a woman in her sixties or seventies with Graves' ophthalmopathy.

This clonotype was detected ten times or more. The chain uses TRBV11-3 and TRBJ2-1; TRBD2 matches 16 bases. The germline gives CDR1 SGHNT, CDR2 YENEEA. This CDR3 has 17 residues. V trimming: 5 bases; J trimming: 4 bases; junction bases outside the gene matches: 5. The CDR3 sequence is CASSRGLAGGPYNEQFF. CDR3 DNA sequence: TGTGCCAGCAGCCGGGGACTAGCGGGAGGGCCTTACAATGAGCAGTTCTTC.

The chain recombines TRBV20-1 with TRBJ2-3; 8 bases fit TRBD2. The CDR3 loop spans 13 amino acids. Germline loops: CDR1 DFQATT, CDR2 SNEGSKA (reference sequence). Losses at the gene ends were 3 bases for V and 4 bases for J; bases not matched to a gene: 3. CDR3 amino acids: CSASEAGADTQYF. CDR3 bases: TGCAGTGCTAGCGAAGCGGGAGCAGATACGCAGTATTTT.

This clonotype has more than one count but fewer than ten. The chain joins TRBV2 to TRBJ2-7; maybe TRBD1 (6 bases). V lost 10 bases to trimming and J lost 4 bases, with 14 bases between them. This CDR3 contains 12 residues. Germline V gene lookup returns CDR1 SNHLY and CDR2 FYNNEI. CDR3 residues: CATYRTVYEQYF. The CDR3 region has the DNA TGTGCCACATACCGGACAGTATACGAGCAGTACTTC.

The chain has TRBV3-1 and TRBJ2-5; the D gene is possibly TRBD2 (5 bases). This CDR3 has 16 residues. Germline V gives CDR1 LGHDT, CDR2 YNNKEL (reference sequence). Between the trimmed V and J ends, which lost 1 base and 5 bases, there was a span of 17 bases. CDR3 sequence reads: CASSQGLGASEETQYF. The DNA of the CDR3 is TGTGCCAGCAGCCAAGGGTTGGGAGCTAGTGAGGAGACCCAGTACTTC.

V usage is TRBV9 and J usage is TRBJ2-2; 8 positions agree with TRBD2. With V trimmed by 1 base and J by 4 bases, 3 bases remained unmatched. Germline V lookup: CDR1 SGDLS, CDR2 YYNGEE. The CDR3 loop spans 15 amino acids. The CDR3 sequence is CASSVREGSTGELFF. In nucleotides, the CDR3 is TGTGCCAGCAGCGTACGGGAGGGCAGCACCGGGGAGCTGTTTTTT.

In this sample, this clonotype turned up a few times. The chain combines TRBV9 with TRBJ2-1; D ambiguous. The CDR3 totals 15 residues. Trimming pared 2 bases from V and 7 bases from J, leaving 16 bases between. Looked up from germline, CDR1 is SGDLS and CDR2 is YYNGEE. CDR3 nucleotides: TGTGCCAGCAGCGTCGGGCCCGAGGTGGATAATGAGCAGTTCTTC. Its translation is CASSVGPEVDNEQFF.

This clonotype was detected many times. This chain connects TRBV30 to TRBJ1-1, with D possibly matching TRBD1 (6 bases). Trimming left V 2 bases short and J 4 bases short, with 11 bases between. The germline gives CDR1 GTSNPN, CDR2 SVGIG (reference sequence). This CDR3 has 13 residues. The CDR3 bases are TGTGCCTGGAGTAGGGGGAGGTTCACTGAAGCTTTCTTT. This encodes CAWSRGRFTEAFF.

This clonotype was detected ten times or more. V gene TRBV20-1 combines with J gene TRBJ2-3; 7 bases align to TRBD2. Losses at the gene ends were 2 bases for V and 6 bases for J; bases not matched to a gene: 8. The CDR3 sequence is 14 residues long. Germline CDR1 DFQATT, CDR2 SNEGSKA (reference sequence). In DNA form, the CDR3 reads TGCAGTGCTAGACCTAGCGGACGAGGGGATACGCAGTATTTT. Translated, it gives CSARPSGRGDTQYF.

This rearrangement joins TRBV4-1 to TRBJ1-4, with D perhaps matching TRBD1 (5 bases). V gave up 3 bases and J gave up 2 bases, with 19 bases separating them. The CDR3 loop spans 18 amino acids. Germline CDR1 is MGHRA and CDR2 is YSYEKL. CDR3 DNA: TGCGCCAGCAGCCAGGGTAGCGGCAGGGCTTTGACTAATGAAAAACTGTTTTTT. This sequence encodes CASSQGSGRALTNEKLFF.

The chain uses TRBV9 and TRBJ2-7; D may be TRBD2 (6 bases). CDR3 size: 14 residues. Germline V gene sequence: CDR1 SGDLS, CDR2 YYNGEE. The V and J ends lost 4 bases and 3 bases respectively, with 14 bases between them. Here the CDR3 DNA reads TGTGCCAGCAGCCCCGCGGGACCACACTACGAGCAGTACTTC. It specifies CASSPAGPHYEQYF.

The chain combines TRBV12-5 with TRBJ2-6; 11 positions agree with TRBD1. This CDR3 comprises 20 residues. V was clipped by 2 bases and J by 1 base; unmatched bases: 10. Germline V gene data show CDR1 as LGHNT and CDR2 as FRNRAP. The CDR3, as DNA: TGTGCTAGTGGTTTGTCGCCGGGACAGGGGGGTAGGTCTGGGGCCAACGTCCTGACTTTC. This translates into CASGLSPGQGGRSGANVLTF.

Many counts were recorded for this clonotype. The rearrangement joins TRBV6-5 to TRBJ2-6, with D hard to call. This CDR3 region has 16 residues. V shed 7 bases and J shed 0 bases, with 13 bases lying between them. Germline-derived CDR1 and CDR2 are MNHEY and SVGAGI. CDR3: CASIDFALSGANVLTF. The CDR3 DNA reads TGTGCCAGCATCGACTTCGCGCTCTCTGGGGCCAACGTCCTGACTTTC.

This clonotype was recorded at least ten times. This rearrangement joins TRBV11-2 to TRBJ2-7, with TRBD2 matching 11 bases. From germline, CDR1 is SGHAT and CDR2 FQNNGV. Trimming took 5 bases from V and 3 from J; bases not matched to a gene: 9. This CDR3 contains 16 residues. CDR3 sequence (DNA): TGTGCCAGCAGCGCACACCCCGGGACTAGCGGCTACGAGCAGTACTTC. Its protein product is CASSAHPGTSGYEQYF.

This clonotype was seen at least ten times. The V gene is TRBV5-1, the J gene TRBJ2-2; TRBD2 matches 7 bases. This CDR3 comprises 14 residues. V dropped 1 base and J dropped 4; count of bases not matched to a gene: 1. The germline V gene encodes CDR1 SGHRS and CDR2 YFSETQ. The CDR3 is CASSLREGTGELFF. The CDR3 DNA is TGCGCCAGCAGCTTGAGGGAGGGCACCGGGGAGCTGTTTTTT.

Regarding this clonotype: At one of its ends the junction is not consistent with the germline gene, which may arise from a read error. V and J are TRBV7-3 and TRBJ2-6, with D possibly TRBD1 on 7 matching bases. Germline values: CDR1 SGHTA, CDR2 FQGTGA. This CDR3 spans 20 amino acids. The CDR3 sequence is CASSLMHAGQIRPGANVLTF. DNA of the CDR3: TGTGCCAGTAGCTTAATGCATGCGGGACAGATAAGACCTGGGGCCAACGTCCTGACTTTC.

This clonotype was counted many times. The chain combines TRBV4-2 with TRBJ2-1; D gene ambiguous. Trimming stripped 6 bases from V and 3 bases from J, with 9 bases between. Per the germline V gene, CDR1 is LGHNA and CDR2 is YNFKEQ. The CDR3 spans 13 residues. The CDR3 DNA is TGTGCCAGCAGGCCCCAGGACTACAATGAGCAGTTCTTC. Translation gives CASRPQDYNEQFF.

This clonotype was counted at least ten times. The chain is built from TRBV9 and TRBJ2-1; 10 positions match TRBD2. The germline V gene has CDR1 SGDLS and CDR2 YYNGEE. The junction had 4 bases not matched to a gene; V was cut back by 4 bases and J by 9 bases. The length of the CDR3 is 13 residues. CDR3 coding DNA: TGTGCCAGCAGCTTGGGACTAGCGACTGAGCAGTTCTTC. Translating gives CASSLGLATEQFF.

This clonotype came up a few times. This chain connects TRBV20-1 to TRBJ2-1; D gene ambiguous. The CDR3 runs 13 residues. Per the germline V gene, CDR1 is DFQATT and CDR2 is SNEGSKA (reference sequence). Trimming took off 5 bases at V and 0 bases at J, with 8 bases between the two ends. The CDR3 sequence: CSALPSSYNEQFF. The CDR3, as DNA: TGCAGTGCTCTTCCAAGCTCCTACAATGAGCAGTTCTTC.

This clonotype was seen many times. The chain couples TRBV20-1 to TRBJ2-7, with D uncertain. The V gene's germline CDR1 is DFQATT and CDR2 SNEGSKA (reference sequence). This CDR3 is 12 amino acids long. Between the trimmed V and J ends, which lost 3 bases and 0 bases, there was a span of 6 bases. CDR3 loop: CSASASSYEQYF. CDR3 nucleotides: TGCAGTGCTAGCGCGAGCTCCTACGAGCAGTACTTC.

The chain joins TRBV14 to TRBJ2-2, with 9 bases lining up with TRBD2. CDR1 and CDR2 from the germline V gene are SGHDN and FVKESK. The V segment lost 5 bases and the J segment 0 bases; nucleotides outside the gene matches: 1. The CDR3 extends over 15 amino acids. CDR3 coding DNA: TGTGCCAGCAGCTGGACTAGCGCGAACACCGGGGAGCTGTTTTTT. Protein: CASSWTSANTGELFF.

This clonotype has a count of ten or more. The rearrangement links TRBV28 to TRBJ2-3; 9 bases are shared with TRBD1. Trimming cost V 6 bases and J 3 bases; bases outside gene matches: 10. Germline assignment: CDR1 MDHEN and CDR2 SYDVKM. The CDR3 runs to 16 residues. In nucleotides, the CDR3 is TGTGCCAGCAGCGGGAACCCGGGACAGGGAACAGATACGCAGTATTTT. This encodes CASSGNPGQGTDTQYF.

The chain carries TRBV6-1 and TRBJ1-6; the D is unclear. Germline V CDR1 and CDR2: MNHNS, SASEGT. The germline V and J ends were trimmed by 4 bases and 5 bases, with 6 bases remaining between them. The CDR3 has 13 residues. The CDR3 DNA follows: TGTGCCAGCAGTGTGAAGGATAATTCACCCCTCCACTTT. Its translation is CASSVKDNSPLHF.

This clonotype was seen a handful of times. The J gene is TRBJ2-1, the V gene TRBV19, with 15 bases lining up with TRBD2. CDR3 length: 15 residues. The germline CDR1 and CDR2 sequences are LNHDA and SQIVND (reference sequence). The J segment lost 7 bases and the V segment lost 3 bases, leaving 1 base of the junction unmatched. CDR3 in amino acids: CASSMGTSGRNEQFF. In DNA, the CDR3 is TGTGCCAGTAGTATGGGGACTAGCGGGAGGAATGAGCAGTTCTTC.

In this sample, this clonotype turned up many times. The chain is built from TRBV30 and TRBJ1-6, with D perhaps matching TRBD1 (5 bases). The germline V and J ends were trimmed by 2 bases and 9 bases, with 11 bases remaining between them. CDR3 length equals 13 residues. CDR1 is GTSNPN and CDR2 is SVGIG in the germline V gene (reference sequence). In nucleotides, the CDR3 is TGTGCCTGGAGTTGGGGGTTGAGTTCACCCCTCCACTTT. It yields the protein CAWSWGLSSPLHF.

CDR3 bases: TGCGCCAGCAGCCAAGAGAGGGCGGACGAGCAGTACTTC. It encodes CASSQERADEQYF. The gene calls are TRBV4-1 and TRBJ2-7, with D tentatively TRBD2 (5 bases). The CDR3 has 13 amino acids. Per the germline V gene, CDR1 is MGHRA and CDR2 is YSYEKL. V lost 0 bases and J lost 5, with 8 bases in between.

The chain recombines TRBV7-9 with TRBJ1-4; 7 positions match TRBD1. Germline trimming cut 1 base from V and 8 bases from J; bases unmatched to any gene: 4. The CDR3 sequence is 14 residues long. CDR1 is SEHNR, CDR2 FQNEAQ, per germline (reference sequence). The CDR3, as DNA: TGTGCCAGCAGCTTAGGACAGGGCGAGGAAAAACTGTTTTTT. It encodes CASSLGQGEEKLFF.

This clonotype has at least ten counts. The chain combines TRBV24-1 with TRBJ2-7, with D tentatively TRBD1 (7 bases). V shed 9 bases and J shed 6 bases, with 17 bases lying between them. The germline gives CDR1 KGHDR, CDR2 SFDVKD. The CDR3 totals 13 residues. The CDR3 sequence is CATQAGTAGEQYF. CDR3 DNA sequence: TGTGCCACCCAAGCCGGGACAGCGGGCGAGCAGTACTTC.

This clonotype was seen many times. V and J are TRBV3-1 and TRBJ2-7; a weak D match, TRBD1 (6 bases). The CDR3 covers 16 residues. Germline CDR1 reads LGHDT; CDR2 reads YNNKEL (reference sequence). Trimming took off 4 bases at V and 2 bases at J, with 18 bases between the two ends. For the CDR3, the DNA is TGTGCCAGCAGCCGGACCCCGACAGGTCCCCCCTACGAGCAGTACTTC. This gives the protein CASSRTPTGPPYEQYF.

This sequence joins TRBV7-9 and TRBJ2-2; no firm D call. The length of the CDR3 is 18 residues. Trimming left V 5 bases short and J 0 bases short, with 19 bases between. CDR1 and CDR2 (germline): SEHNR, FQNEAQ (reference sequence). The CDR3 DNA follows: TGTGCCAGCAGCGTCCTCTCCGGCGGTGGGGCGAACACCGGGGAGCTGTTTTTT. Residues: CASSVLSGGGANTGELFF.

This clonotype showed up just a few times. The chain joins TRBV25-1 to TRBJ1-1, with no clear D. The germline gives CDR1 MGHDK, CDR2 SYGVNS. This CDR3 comprises 15 residues. The V gene lost 1 base and the J gene lost 1 base, with 10 bases spanning the gap. CDR3 sequence reads: CASSEFSGRNTEAFF. The CDR3, as DNA: TGTGCCAGCAGTGAATTCTCCGGGAGGAACACTGAAGCTTTCTTT.

The chain carries TRBV19 and TRBJ2-2, with D possibly being TRBD1 (5 bases). Germline V CDR1 and CDR2: LNHDA, SQIVND (reference sequence). V was pared by 3 bases and J by 0 bases, with 5 bases between. This CDR3 contains 14 residues. Here the CDR3 DNA reads TGTGCCAGTAGTATCAGGGCGAACACCGGGGAGCTGTTTTTT. Amino acids: CASSIRANTGELFF.

This chain uses TRBV29-1 with TRBJ2-3; 10 positions agree with TRBD2. This CDR3 comprises 13 residues. The V gene's germline CDR1 is SQVTM and CDR2 ANQGSEA. The V gene end was trimmed by 7 bases and the J gene end by 4 bases; junction bases not matched to a gene: 5. In nucleotides, the CDR3 is TGCAGCGCCGGACTAGCGGTGCCAGATACGCAGTATTTT. It encodes CSAGLAVPDTQYF.